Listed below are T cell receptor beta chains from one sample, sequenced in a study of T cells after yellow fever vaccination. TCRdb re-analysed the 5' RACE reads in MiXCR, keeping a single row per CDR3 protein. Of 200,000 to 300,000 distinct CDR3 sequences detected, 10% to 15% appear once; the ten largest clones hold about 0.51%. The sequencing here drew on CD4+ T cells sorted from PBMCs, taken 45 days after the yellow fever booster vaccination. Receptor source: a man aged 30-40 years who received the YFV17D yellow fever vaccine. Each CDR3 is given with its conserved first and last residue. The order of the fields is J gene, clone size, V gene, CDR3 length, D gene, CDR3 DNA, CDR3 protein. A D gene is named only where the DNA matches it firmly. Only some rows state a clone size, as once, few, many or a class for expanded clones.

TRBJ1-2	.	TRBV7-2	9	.	TGTGCCAGCGGGTATGGCTACACCTTC	CASGYGYTF
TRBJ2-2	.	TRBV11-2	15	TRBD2	TGTGCCAGCACCCAATGGGCGGGAGGGCCCGGGGAGCTGTTTTTT	CASTQWAGGPGELFF
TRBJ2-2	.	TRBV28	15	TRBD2	TGTGCCAGCAGCACCGGACTAGTTAACACCGGGGAGCTGTTTTTT	CASSTGLVNTGELFF
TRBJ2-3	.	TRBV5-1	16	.	TGCGCCAGCAGCTTGGCCGTTAGCGGTAGCACAGATACGCAGTATTTT	CASSLAVSGSTDTQYF
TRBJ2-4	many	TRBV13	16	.	TGTGCCAGCAGCTCCAGAATACAGGGGGAGGGGGACATTCAGTACTTC	CASSSRIQGEGDIQYF
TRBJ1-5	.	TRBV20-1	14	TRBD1	TGCAGTGCACCGGACAGGGCCTTAAATCAGCCCCAGCATTTT	CSAPDRALNQPQHF
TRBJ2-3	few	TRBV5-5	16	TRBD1	TGTGCCAGCAGCACCGGACGGACAGGGGGCGAAGATACGCAGTATTTT	CASSTGRTGGEDTQYF
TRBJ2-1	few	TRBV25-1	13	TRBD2	TGTGCCAGCAGTGCACCGGGACTACATGAGCAGTTCTTC	CASSAPGLHEQFF
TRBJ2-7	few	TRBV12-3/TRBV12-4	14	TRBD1	TGTGCCAGCAGTTTATCGACAGGGACCTACGAGCAGTACTTC	CASSLSTGTYEQYF
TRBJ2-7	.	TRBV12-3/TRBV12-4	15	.	TGTGCCAGCAGTTTTAGTACTTCCCCTACCTACGAGCAGTACTTC	CASSFSTSPTYEQYF
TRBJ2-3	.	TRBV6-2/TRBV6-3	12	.	TGTGCCAGCAGAAACGGAGCCGATACGCAGTATTTT	CASRNGADTQYF
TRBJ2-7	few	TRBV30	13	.	TGTGCCTGGCAAAGGGACACCTACTACGAGCAGTACTTC	CAWQRDTYYEQYF
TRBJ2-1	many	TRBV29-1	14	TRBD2	TGCAGCTCCGGCGGACTAGGAAGAACATATGAGCAGTTCTTC	CSSGGLGRTYEQFF
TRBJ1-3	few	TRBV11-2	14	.	TGTGCCAGCAGCCGCGATGGCTCTATAAACACCATATATTTT	CASSRDGSINTIYF
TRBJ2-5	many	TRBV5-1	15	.	TGCGCCAGCAGCTTGGGCAGCGGGCCCGGGGAGACCCAGTACTTC	CASSLGSGPGETQYF
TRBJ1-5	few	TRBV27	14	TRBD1	TGTGCCAGCAGTCAGACAGGGGGTTATCAGCCCCAGCATTTT	CASSQTGGYQPQHF
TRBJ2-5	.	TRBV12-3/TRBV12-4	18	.	TGTACCTGCAGTTTTCGGCCCCTCATGAACCATCGGCAAGAGACCCAGTACTTC	CTCSFRPLMNHRQETQYF
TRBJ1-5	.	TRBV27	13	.	TGTGCCAGCAGCGTTACGTGGGATCAGCCCCAGCATTTT	CASSVTWDQPQHF
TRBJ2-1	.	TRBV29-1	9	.	TGCAGCGTTGATGGGGAGCAGTTCTTC	CSVDGEQFF
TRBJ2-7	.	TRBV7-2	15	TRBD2	TGTGCCAGCAGCTTAGGGGGGGGGACCTCCTACGAGCAGTACTTC	CASSLGGGTSYEQYF
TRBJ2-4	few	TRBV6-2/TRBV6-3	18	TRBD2	TGTGCCAGCAGTTACCCGAAGACTAGCGGGAGGGCGGAGAACATTCAGTACTTC	CASSYPKTSGRAENIQYF
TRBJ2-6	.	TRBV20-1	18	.	TGCAGTGCCCGGATCCCCAGGGTGTCCCCCTTTGGGGCCAACGTCCTGACTTTC	CSARIPRVSPFGANVLTF
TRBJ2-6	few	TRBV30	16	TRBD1	TGTGCCTGGAGTCGGAGACAGGGAACTGGGGCCAACGTCCTGACTTTC	CAWSRRQGTGANVLTF
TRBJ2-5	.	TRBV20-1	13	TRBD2	TGCAGTGCCACCAGCGGGGCCGAAGAGACCCAGTACTTC	CSATSGAEETQYF
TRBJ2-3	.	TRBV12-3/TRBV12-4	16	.	TGTGCCAGCAGTTCCCCCTTGGGGGGACGTACTGATACGCAGTATTTT	CASSSPLGGRTDTQYF
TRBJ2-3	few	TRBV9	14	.	TGTGCCAGCAGCGTAAGGAGATCCACAGATACGCAGTATTTT	CASSVRRSTDTQYF
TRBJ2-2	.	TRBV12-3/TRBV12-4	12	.	TGTGCCAGCAGTCGGAGGGCCCAGGAGCTGTTTTTT	CASSRRAQELFF
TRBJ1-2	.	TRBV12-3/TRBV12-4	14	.	TGTGCCAGCAGTTTGCTAAACATGGGGCATGGCTACACCTTC	CASSLLNMGHGYTF
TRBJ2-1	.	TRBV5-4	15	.	TGTGCCAGCAGCTTACGGGGCAGTCCCGGGAATGAGCAGTTCTTC	CASSLRGSPGNEQFF
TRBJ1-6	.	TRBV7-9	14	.	TGTGCCAGCAGCTTAGGAGGGGTTAATTCACCCCTCCACTTT	CASSLGGVNSPLHF
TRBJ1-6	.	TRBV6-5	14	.	TGTGCCAGCAAATGGCAGGGAGGTCGGTCACCCCTCCACTTT	CASKWQGGRSPLHF
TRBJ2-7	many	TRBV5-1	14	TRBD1	TGCGCCAGCAGAAGGGACAGGGGGCGATACGAGCAGTACTTC	CASRRDRGRYEQYF
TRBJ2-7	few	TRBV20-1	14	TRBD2	TGCAGTGCTCTGAGCGGGAGGGGGAATTACGAGCAGTACTTC	CSALSGRGNYEQYF
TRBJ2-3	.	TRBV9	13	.	TGTGCCAGCAGCGGACGGGGCTTTACTACGCAGTATTTT	CASSGRGFTTQYF
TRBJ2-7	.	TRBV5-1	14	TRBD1	TGCGCCAGCACTCTGGGACAGGAGGACTACGAGCAGTACTTC	CASTLGQEDYEQYF
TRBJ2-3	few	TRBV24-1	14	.	TGTGCCACCAGTGAATCAACTAGCACAGATACGCAGTATTTT	CATSESTSTDTQYF
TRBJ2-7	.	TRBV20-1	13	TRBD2	TGCAGTGCCGGGGAGGGTAGTTTCTCTCAGCAGTACTTC	CSAGEGSFSQQYF
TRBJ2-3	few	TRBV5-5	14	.	.	CASSSSGGLDTQYF
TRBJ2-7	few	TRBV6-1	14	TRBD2	TGTGCCAGCAGTCAAACTAGCGGGGGCTACGAGCAGTACTTC	CASSQTSGGYEQYF
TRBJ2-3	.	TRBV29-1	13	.	TGCAGCGTGACCCTAATGGTCACAGATACGCAGTATTTT	CSVTLMVTDTQYF
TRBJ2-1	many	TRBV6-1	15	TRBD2	TGTGCCAGCAGGCTAGCGGGAGGGCCCCTTGGTGAGCAGTTCTTC	CASRLAGGPLGEQFF
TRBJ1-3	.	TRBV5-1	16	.	TGCGCCAGCAGCTTGGCCCGAGCAGGGGCCGGAAACACCATATATTTT	CASSLARAGAGNTIYF
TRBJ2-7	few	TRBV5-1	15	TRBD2	TGCGCCAGCAAGGTATTAGCGGGAAACTCCTACGAGCAGTACTTC	CASKVLAGNSYEQYF
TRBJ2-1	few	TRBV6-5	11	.	TGTGCCAGCGGCCGAGACACCTATCAGTTCTTC	CASGRDTYQFF
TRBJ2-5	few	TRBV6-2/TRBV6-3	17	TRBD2	TGTGCCAGCAGTTCGGGACTAGCACAGGGGAGCTACGAGACCCAGTACTTC	CASSSGLAQGSYETQYF
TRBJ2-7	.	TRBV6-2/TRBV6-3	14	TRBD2	TGTGCCAGCAGACGGAGGACTAGCGGGTACGAGCAGTACTTC	CASRRRTSGYEQYF
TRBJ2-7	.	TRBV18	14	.	TGTGCCAGCTCACCACAGGGGAGCCCCTACGAGCAGTACTTC	CASSPQGSPYEQYF
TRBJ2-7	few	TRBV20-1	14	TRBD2	TGCAGTGCTAGCGAGGGACTAGCAGCCTACGAGCAGTACTTC	CSASEGLAAYEQYF
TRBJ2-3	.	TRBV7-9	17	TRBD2	TGTGCCAGCAGCTTAGGATCGGGGACTAGCGGAGCTTGGACGCAGTATTTT	CASSLGSGTSGAWTQYF
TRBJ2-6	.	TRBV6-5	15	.	TGTGCCAGCAGTTACAGTGTCTCTGGGGCCAACGTCCTGACTTTC	CASSYSVSGANVLTF
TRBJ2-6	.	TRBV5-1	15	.	TGCGCCAGCAGCTTAACGATCACTGGGGCCAACGTCCTGACTTTC	CASSLTITGANVLTF
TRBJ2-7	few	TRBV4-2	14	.	TGTGCCAGCAGCCAAGGGCGCGGTACCTACGAGCAGTACTTC	CASSQGRGTYEQYF
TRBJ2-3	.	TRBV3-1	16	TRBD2	TGTGCCAGCAGCCCGACTAGCGGGAGGCTAACAGATACGCAGTATTTT	CASSPTSGRLTDTQYF
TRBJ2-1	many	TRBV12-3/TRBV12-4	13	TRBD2	TGTGCCAGCAGTAGCGGGAGGGCCAATGAGCAGTTCTTC	CASSSGRANEQFF
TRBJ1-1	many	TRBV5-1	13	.	TGCGCCAGCAGCTTGGGGGCCGGGACTGAAGCTTTCTTT	CASSLGAGTEAFF
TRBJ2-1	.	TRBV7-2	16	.	TGTGCCAGCAGCCTTCTGGGGGGCGGGAGTGGCTATGAGCAGTTCTTC	CASSLLGGGSGYEQFF
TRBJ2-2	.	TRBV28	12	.	TGTGCCAGCGGTACAGGGTCCGGGGAGCTGTTTTTT	CASGTGSGELFF
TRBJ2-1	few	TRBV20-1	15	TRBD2	TGCAGTGCTAGAGGGGGACTAGAAGTCTACAATGAGCAGTTCTTC	CSARGGLEVYNEQFF